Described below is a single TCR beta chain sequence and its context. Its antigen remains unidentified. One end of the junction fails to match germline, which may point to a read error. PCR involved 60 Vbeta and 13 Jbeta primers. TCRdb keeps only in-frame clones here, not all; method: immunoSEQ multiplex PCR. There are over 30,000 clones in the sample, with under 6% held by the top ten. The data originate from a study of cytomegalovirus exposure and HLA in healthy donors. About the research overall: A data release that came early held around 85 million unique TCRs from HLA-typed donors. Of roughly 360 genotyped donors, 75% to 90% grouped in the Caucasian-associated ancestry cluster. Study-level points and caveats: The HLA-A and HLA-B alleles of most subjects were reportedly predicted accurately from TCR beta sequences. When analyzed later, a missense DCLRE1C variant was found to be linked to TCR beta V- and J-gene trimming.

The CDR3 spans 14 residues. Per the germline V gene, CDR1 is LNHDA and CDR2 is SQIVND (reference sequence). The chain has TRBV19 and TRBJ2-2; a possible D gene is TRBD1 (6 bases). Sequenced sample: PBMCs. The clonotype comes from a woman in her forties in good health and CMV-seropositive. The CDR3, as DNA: TGTGCCAGTAGTATGCAGGGGAACAGCGGGGAGCTGTTTTTT. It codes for CASSMQGNSGELFF.